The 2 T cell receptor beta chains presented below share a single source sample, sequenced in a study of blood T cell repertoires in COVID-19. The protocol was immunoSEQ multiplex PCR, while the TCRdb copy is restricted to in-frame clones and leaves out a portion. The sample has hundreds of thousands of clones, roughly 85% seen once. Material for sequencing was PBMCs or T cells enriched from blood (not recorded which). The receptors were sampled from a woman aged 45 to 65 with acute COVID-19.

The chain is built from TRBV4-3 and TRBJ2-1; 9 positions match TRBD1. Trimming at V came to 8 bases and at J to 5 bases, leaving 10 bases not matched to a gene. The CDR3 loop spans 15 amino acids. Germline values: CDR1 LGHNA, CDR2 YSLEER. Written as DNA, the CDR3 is TGCGCCAGCGGATCCGGGACAGGGCCGAACAATGAGCAGTTCTTC. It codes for CASGSGTGPNNEQFF.

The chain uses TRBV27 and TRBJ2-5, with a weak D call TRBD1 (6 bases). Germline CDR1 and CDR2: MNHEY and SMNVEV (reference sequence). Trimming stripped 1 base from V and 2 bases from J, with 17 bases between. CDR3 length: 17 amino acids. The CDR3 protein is CASSLLVPRTDQETQYF. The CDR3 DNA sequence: TGTGCCAGCAGTTTATTGGTCCCACGGACAGATCAAGAGACCCAGTACTTC.